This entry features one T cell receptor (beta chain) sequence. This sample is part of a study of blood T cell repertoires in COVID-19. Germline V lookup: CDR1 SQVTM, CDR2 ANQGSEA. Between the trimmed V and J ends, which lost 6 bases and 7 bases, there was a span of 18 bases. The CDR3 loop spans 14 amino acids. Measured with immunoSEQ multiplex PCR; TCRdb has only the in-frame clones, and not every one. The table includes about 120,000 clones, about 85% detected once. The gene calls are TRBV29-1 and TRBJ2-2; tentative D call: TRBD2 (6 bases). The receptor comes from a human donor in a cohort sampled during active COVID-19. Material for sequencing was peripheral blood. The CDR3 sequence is CSVRATGGGGELFF. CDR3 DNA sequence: TGCAGCGTGAGGGCCACCGGGGGTGGCGGGGAGCTGTTTTTT.